Below are 25 T cell receptor beta chains sequenced from a single sample in a study of blood T cells in healthy people across ages. Primed by a sample-barcoded 5' primer and a J-beta primer mix, a second PCR proceeded for about 7 to 11 cycles. MiXCR, applied by TCRdb to the 5' RACE reads, yields one record per CDR3 protein. The sample carries around 1,800,000 distinct CDR3 sequences, roughly two fifths recorded once. The material sequenced was blood. Source of these receptors: a human donor in good health.

This clonotype has only a few counts. V usage is TRBV7-9 and J usage is TRBJ2-5; TRBD2 aligns across 12 bases. V shed 2 bases and J 4 bases; nucleotides not matched to a gene: 8. Germline V gene data show CDR1 as SEHNR and CDR2 as FQNEAQ (reference sequence). The CDR3 sequence is 17 residues long. The CDR3 here is CASSLLGLAGFGETQYF. In DNA, the CDR3 is TGTGCCAGCAGCTTATTAGGACTAGCGGGGTTCGGAGAGACCCAGTACTTC.

This clonotype is a singleton in its sample. The gene calls are TRBV7-3 and TRBJ2-3; TRBD2 aligns across 9 bases. V was pared by 5 bases and J by 10 bases, with 13 bases of the junction left unmatched. CDR3 size: 15 residues. Looked up from germline, CDR1 is SGHTA and CDR2 is FQGTGA. The CDR3 coding sequence is TGTGCCAGCAGCCCGCGGGGGGGCAGCCGTTCCGCGCAGTATTTT. Residues: CASSPRGGSRSAQYF. Full variable domain (missing parts from reference TRBV7-3 and TRBJ2-3): GAGVSQTPSNKVTEKGKYVELRCDPISGHTALYWYRQSLGQGPEFLIYFQGTGAADDSGLPNDRFFAVRPEGSVSTLKIQRTERGDSAVYLCASSPRGGSRSAQYFGPGTRLTVL.

This clonotype showed up just once. The V and J genes are TRBV12-3 or TRBV12-4 and TRBJ1-1; D unclear. V was trimmed by 7 bases and J by 3 bases, leaving 15 bases between them. The CDR3 runs 14 residues. CDR3 bases: TGTGCCAGCACCTCGGCCTACAAGGACACTGAAGCTTTCTTT. This translates into CASTSAYKDTEAFF.

This sequence joins TRBV7-3 and TRBJ2-3, with D possibly being TRBD1 (5 bases). Per the germline V gene, CDR1 is SGHTA and CDR2 is FQGTGA. The CDR3 covers 13 residues. Trimming took 8 bases from V and 6 from J, leaving 15 bases between them. The chain's CDR3 is CASSQGSLDTQYF. The DNA of the CDR3 is TGTGCCAGCTCCCAGGGCTCCTTGGATACGCAGTATTTT.

This clonotype was picked up a small number of times. J is TRBJ1-1 and V is TRBV27; 9 positions agree with TRBD1. V was clipped by 6 bases and J by 3 bases; unmatched bases: 8. Germline assignment: CDR1 MNHEY and CDR2 SMNVEV (reference sequence). The CDR3 is 15 residues long. CDR3 nucleotides: TGTGCCAGCAGCCCCGCGGACAGGGGAGACACTGAAGCTTTCTTT. It is translated as CASSPADRGDTEAFF.

This chain joins TRBV5-1 and TRBJ2-5; TRBD2 matches at 10 bases. Germline-derived CDR1 and CDR2 are SGHRS and YFSETQ. With V trimmed by 6 bases and J by 5 bases, 13 bases remained unmatched. The CDR3 spans 16 residues. The CDR3 DNA sequence: TGCGCCAGCAACCCGGGAGGGATGACTAGCGGGGAGACCCAGTACTTC. This gives the protein CASNPGGMTSGETQYF.

This clonotype came up a few times. In DNA form, the CDR3 reads TGTGCCAGCAGTGAATTTGGCTACACCTTC. This gives the protein CASSEFGYTF. V and J are TRBV6-1 and TRBJ1-2; no reliable D call. The CDR3 runs 10 residues. V was trimmed by 2 bases and J by 7 bases, leaving 2 bases between them. Germline loops: CDR1 MNHNS, CDR2 SASEGT.

CDR3 in DNA: TGCAGTGCTAGAGCCCTAGCGGGGGGCACCCTTAATGAGCAGTTCTTC. Translating gives CSARALAGGTLNEQFF. This chain uses TRBV20-1 with TRBJ2-1, with 11 bases matching TRBD2. The V gene's germline CDR1 is DFQATT and CDR2 SNEGSKA (reference sequence). V dropped 1 base and J dropped 7; count of bases not matched to a gene: 9. This CDR3 has 16 amino acids.

This clonotype occurred a few times. The CDR3 loop reads CASSVDGDYNEQFF. The CDR3 nucleotides read TGTGCCAGCAGCGTCGATGGGGATTACAATGAGCAGTTCTTC. The chain links TRBV6-1 to TRBJ2-1; D gene ambiguous. V shed 6 bases and J shed 4 bases, with 13 bases lying between them. The CDR3 contains 14 residues. Germline V lookup: CDR1 MNHNS, CDR2 SASEGT.

This clonotype was found once. The rearrangement joins TRBV2 to TRBJ2-1, with D perhaps TRBD1 (5 bases). Trimming cost V 1 base and J 6 bases, with 10 bases left between them. The CDR3 is 14 amino acids. CDR1 SNHLY and CDR2 FYNNEI come from the germline V gene. The CDR3 protein is CASSEVVGANEQFF. CDR3 sequence (DNA): TGTGCCAGCAGTGAAGTAGTAGGGGCCAATGAGCAGTTCTTC.

As DNA, the CDR3 is TGCAGCGGCAGCGGACAGTCCTTTGAAGCTTTCTTT. It encodes CSGSGQSFEAFF. The chain uses TRBV29-1 and TRBJ1-1; the D gene is possibly TRBD1 (6 bases). The CDR3 spans 12 residues. Trimming removed 7 bases from V and 7 bases from J, with 16 bases in between. Germline values: CDR1 SQVTM, CDR2 ANQGSEA.

Of note for this clonotype: The junction departs from germline at one end; a sequencing error may be responsible. The CDR3 here is CTSSLSDRAYEQYF. CDR3 DNA sequence: TGTACCAGCAGTTTAAGTGACAGGGCCTACGAGCAGTACTTC. The chain is built from TRBV12-3 or TRBV12-4 and TRBJ2-7, with 7 bases fitting TRBD1. CDR3 length equals 14 residues.

The chain has TRBV4-3 and TRBJ1-1, with D unresolved. The CDR3 has 13 amino acids. Trimming pared 4 bases from V and 1 base from J, leaving 7 bases between. CDR1 LGHNA and CDR2 YSLEER come from the germline V gene. DNA for the CDR3: TGCGCCAGCAGCCGTCGTAGGAACACTGAAGCTTTCTTT. It specifies CASSRRRNTEAFF.

V gene TRBV20-1 combines with J gene TRBJ1-2; no clear D. The germline V gene encodes CDR1 DFQATT and CDR2 SNEGSKA (reference sequence). V was cut by 0 bases and J by 7 bases, with 12 bases left in between. The CDR3 contains 13 residues. The CDR3 is CSARESGRGGYTF. CDR3 nucleotide sequence: TGCAGTGCTAGAGAAAGTGGGAGAGGTGGCTACACCTTC.

This clonotype was recorded a few times. The chain recombines TRBV15 with TRBJ2-1; 7 nucleotides align to TRBD1. V dropped 1 base and J dropped 15; count of bases not matched to a gene: 12. The germline CDR1 and CDR2 sequences are LNHNV and YYDKDF (reference sequence). The CDR3 loop spans 14 amino acids. CDR3 sequence (DNA): TGTGCCACCAGCAGAGTATCTGCGGCAGGGGGTCCGTTCTTC. Amino acid sequence: CATSRVSAAGGPFF. The full variable domain, rest sourced from reference TRBV15 and TRBJ2-1, is DAMVIQNPRYQVTQFGKPVTLSCSQTLNHNVMYWYQQKSSQAPKLLFHYYDKDFNNEADTPDNFQSRRPNTSFCFLDIRSPGLGDTAMYLCATSRVSAAGGPFFGPGTRLTVL.

A single count supports this clonotype. V gene TRBV15 combines with J gene TRBJ1-4, with D perhaps TRBD1 (6 bases). Germline CDR1 LNHNV, CDR2 YYDKDF (reference sequence). This CDR3 is built from 19 residues. The germline V and J ends were trimmed by 2 bases and 5 bases, with 24 bases remaining between them. The CDR3 nucleotides read TGTGCCACCAGCAGACACCCGGGACGTCGAGGGGGTGAGAATGAAAAACTGTTTTTT. It translates to CATSRHPGRRGGENEKLFF. The complete variable domain, with remaining parts taken from reference TRBV15 and TRBJ1-4, reads DAMVIQNPRYQVTQFGKPVTLSCSQTLNHNVMYWYQQKSSQAPKLLFHYYDKDFNNEADTPDNFQSRRPNTSFCFLDIRSPGLGDTAMYLCATSRHPGRRGGENEKLFFGSGTQLSVL.

This clonotype turned up a few times. CDR3: CASSQTSGVPAYNEQFF. In DNA, the CDR3 is TGTGCCAGCAGTCAAACTAGCGGGGTGCCAGCCTACAATGAGCAGTTCTTC. V usage is TRBV6-1 and J usage is TRBJ2-1; 10 bases map to TRBD2. This CDR3 region has 17 residues. The germline gives CDR1 MNHNS, CDR2 SASEGT. With V trimmed by 5 bases and J by 2 bases, 9 bases remained unmatched.

This sequence joins TRBV29-1 and TRBJ1-4; 7 nucleotides match TRBD1. The CDR3 has 15 residues. CDR1 and CDR2 from the germline V gene are SQVTM and ANQGSEA. The trim removed 6 bases at V and 11 bases at J, leaving 18 bases unmatched. In DNA form, the CDR3 reads TGCAGCGTGGGGGGGACGACAGGGACCTCTTTGAAACTGTTTTTT. Its protein is CSVGGTTGTSLKLFF.

This clonotype turned up a few times. The genes are TRBV7-7 and TRBJ2-7, with D tentatively TRBD1 or TRBD2 (6 bases each). V dropped 0 bases and J dropped 4 bases, with 22 bases sitting between them. The germline gives CDR1 SSHAT, CDR2 FNYEAQ (reference sequence). The CDR3 covers 18 residues. The CDR3 nucleotides are TGTGCCAGCAGCTTAGCGTGTCGGGGGCGCCTTTATAGATACGAGCAGTACTTC. It is translated as CASSLACRGRLYRYEQYF.

The CDR3 sequence: CASSQGLGSHEQFF. CDR3 bases: TGTGCCAGCAGCCAAGGATTGGGTAGCCATGAGCAGTTCTTC. The chain employs TRBV4-2 and TRBJ2-1; D remains ambiguous. With 1 base removed from V and 8 bases from J, the gap between germline ends came to 12 bases. The CDR3 has 14 residues. The V gene's germline CDR1 is LGHNA and CDR2 YNFKEQ.

J is TRBJ2-4 and V is TRBV7-9, with TRBD1 matching over 9 bases. J was trimmed by 5 bases and V by 6 bases; bases with no gene match: 8. This CDR3 is built from 15 residues. From germline, CDR1 is SEHNR and CDR2 FQNEAQ (reference sequence). The CDR3 spells CASRTDRGGENIQYF. The CDR3 DNA follows: TGTGCCAGCAGGACGGACAGGGGAGGCGAAAACATTCAGTACTTC.

This clonotype was seen more than once but under ten times. The chain joins TRBV9 to TRBJ2-4; D is perhaps TRBD2 (6 bases). The DNA end is more similar to TRBJ2-7, so the J call may be wrong. Germline CDR1 SGDLS, CDR2 YYNGEE. CDR3 size: 15 residues. CDR3 in DNA: TGTGCTCCAGCGGGCCATCAGAGGCTTTCCTACGAGCAGTACTTC. Its protein product is CAPAGHQRLSYEQYF.

This clonotype appeared many times. This rearrangement joins TRBV6-6 to TRBJ2-3, with D hard to call. This CDR3 spans 14 amino acids. Trimming stripped 0 bases from V and 1 base from J, with 5 bases between. The germline V gene encodes CDR1 MNHNY and CDR2 SVGAGI (reference sequence). The CDR3 reads CASSYSGGTDTQYF. The CDR3 DNA is TGTGCCAGCAGTTACTCAGGTGGCACAGATACGCAGTATTTT.

This clonotype was seen more than once but under ten times. The chain couples TRBV5-1 to TRBJ2-1; TRBD1 agrees at 11 bases. The CDR3 runs to 14 residues. The V gene's germline CDR1 is SGHRS and CDR2 YFSETQ. V trimming: 3 bases; J trimming: 8 bases; junction bases outside the gene matches: 4. CDR3 in DNA: TGCGCCAGCAGCTCGGACAGGGGGCATGATGAGCAGTTCTTC. This codes for CASSSDRGHDEQFF.

The chain links TRBV27 to TRBJ1-4; 8 nucleotides agree with TRBD1. Germline lookup yields CDR1 MNHEY and CDR2 SMNVEV (reference sequence). Trimming cost V 6 bases and J 2 bases; bases outside gene matches: 2. The CDR3 spans 14 residues. CDR3 nucleotides: TGTGCCAGCAGCCGGACAGGGACTAATGAAAAACTGTTTTTT. This encodes CASSRTGTNEKLFF.